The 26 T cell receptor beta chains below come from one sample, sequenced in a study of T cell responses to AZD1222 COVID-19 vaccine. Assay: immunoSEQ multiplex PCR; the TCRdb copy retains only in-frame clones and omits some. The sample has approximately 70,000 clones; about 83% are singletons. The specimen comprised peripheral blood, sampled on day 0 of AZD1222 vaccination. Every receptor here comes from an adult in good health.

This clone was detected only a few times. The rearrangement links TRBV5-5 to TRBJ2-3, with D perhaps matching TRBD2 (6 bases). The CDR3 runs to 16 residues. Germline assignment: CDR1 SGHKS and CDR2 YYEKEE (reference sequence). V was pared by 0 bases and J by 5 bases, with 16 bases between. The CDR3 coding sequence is TGTGCCAGCAGCTTGGCCGTGGTGGGGGGTGAAGATACGCAGTATTTT. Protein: CASSLAVVGGEDTQYF.

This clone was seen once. As DNA, the CDR3 is TGTGCCAGTAGTCCTTTGGCCATCGGGGCCAAAAACATTCAGTACTTC. Protein: CASSPLAIGAKNIQYF. The chain recombines TRBV19 with TRBJ2-4, with D hard to call. V was shortened by 5 bases and J by 1 base, with 15 bases between the two germline ends. This CDR3 region has 16 residues. The germline CDR1 and CDR2 sequences are LNHDA and SQIVND (reference sequence).

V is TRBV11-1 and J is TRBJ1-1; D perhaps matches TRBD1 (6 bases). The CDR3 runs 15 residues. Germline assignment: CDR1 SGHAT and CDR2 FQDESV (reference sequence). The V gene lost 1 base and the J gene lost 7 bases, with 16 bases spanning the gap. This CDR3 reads CASSLEGVGRREAFF. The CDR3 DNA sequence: TGTGCCAGCAGCTTAGAGGGGGTCGGACGGCGTGAAGCTTTCTTT.

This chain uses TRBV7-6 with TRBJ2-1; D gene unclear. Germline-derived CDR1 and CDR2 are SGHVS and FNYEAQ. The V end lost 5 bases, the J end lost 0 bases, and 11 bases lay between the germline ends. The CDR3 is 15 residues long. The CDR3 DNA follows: TGTGCCAGCAGCGTAATAGTGAGCTCCTACAATGAGCAGTTCTTC. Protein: CASSVIVSSYNEQFF. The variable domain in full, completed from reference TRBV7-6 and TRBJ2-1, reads GAGVSQSPRYKVTKRGQDVALRCDPISGHVSLYWYRQALGQGPEFLTYFNYEAQQDKSGLPNDRFSAERPEGSISTLTIQRTEQRDSAMYRCASSVIVSSYNEQFFGPGTRLTVL.

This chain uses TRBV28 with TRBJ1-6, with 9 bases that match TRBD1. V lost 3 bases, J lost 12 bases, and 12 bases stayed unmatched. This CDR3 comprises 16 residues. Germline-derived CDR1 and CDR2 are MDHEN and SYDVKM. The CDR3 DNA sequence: TGTGCCAGCAGTTTTTTTGGACCGGGACAGGGAGGACCCCTCCACTTT. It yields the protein CASSFFGPGQGGPLHF.

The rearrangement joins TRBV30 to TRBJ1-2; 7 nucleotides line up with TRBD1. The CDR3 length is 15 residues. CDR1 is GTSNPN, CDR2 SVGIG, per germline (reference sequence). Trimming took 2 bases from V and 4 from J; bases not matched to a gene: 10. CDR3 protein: CAWSRGEGGRYGYTF. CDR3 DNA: TGTGCCTGGAGTCGAGGGGAAGGGGGCCGCTATGGCTACACCTTC.

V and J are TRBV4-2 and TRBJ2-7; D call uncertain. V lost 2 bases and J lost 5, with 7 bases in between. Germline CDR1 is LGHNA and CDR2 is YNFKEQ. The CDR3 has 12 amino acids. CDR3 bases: TGTGCCAGCAGCCAAAGGGTTAACGAGCAGTACTTC. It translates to CASSQRVNEQYF.

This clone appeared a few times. This CDR3 is CASSVERDPKQPQHF. CDR3 bases: TGTGCCAGCAGCGTAGAAAGGGATCCCAAGCAGCCCCAGCATTTT. The chain links TRBV9 to TRBJ1-5; no definite D call. The CDR3 has 15 amino acids. Trimming left V 0 bases short and J 7 bases short, with 14 bases between. The germline gives CDR1 SGDLS, CDR2 YYNGEE.

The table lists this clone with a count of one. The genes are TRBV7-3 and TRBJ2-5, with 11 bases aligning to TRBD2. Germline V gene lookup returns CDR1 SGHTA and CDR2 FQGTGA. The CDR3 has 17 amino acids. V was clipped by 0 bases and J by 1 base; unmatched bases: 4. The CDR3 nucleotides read TGTGCCAGCAGCTTAACCGGGACTAGCGGCTCCCAAGAGACCCAGTACTTC. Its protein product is CASSLTGTSGSQETQYF.

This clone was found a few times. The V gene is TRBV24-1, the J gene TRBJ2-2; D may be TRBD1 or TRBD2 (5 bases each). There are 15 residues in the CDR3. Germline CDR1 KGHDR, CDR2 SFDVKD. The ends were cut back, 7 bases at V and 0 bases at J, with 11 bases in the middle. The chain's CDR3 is CATSPGGTNTGELFF. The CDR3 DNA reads TGTGCCACCAGCCCTGGGGGAACGAACACCGGGGAGCTGTTTTTT.

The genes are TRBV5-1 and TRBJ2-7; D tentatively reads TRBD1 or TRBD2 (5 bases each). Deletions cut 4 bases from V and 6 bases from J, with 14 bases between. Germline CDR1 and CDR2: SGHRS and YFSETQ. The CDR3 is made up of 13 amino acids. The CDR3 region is CASSPELRGEQYF. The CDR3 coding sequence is TGCGCCAGCAGCCCAGAATTGAGGGGCGAGCAGTACTTC.

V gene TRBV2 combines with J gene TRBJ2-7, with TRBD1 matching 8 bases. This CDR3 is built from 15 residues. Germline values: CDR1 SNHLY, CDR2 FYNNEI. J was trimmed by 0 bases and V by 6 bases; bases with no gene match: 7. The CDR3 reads CASSFGQGLSYEQYF. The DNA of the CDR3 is TGTGCCAGCAGCTTTGGACAGGGCCTCTCCTACGAGCAGTACTTC.

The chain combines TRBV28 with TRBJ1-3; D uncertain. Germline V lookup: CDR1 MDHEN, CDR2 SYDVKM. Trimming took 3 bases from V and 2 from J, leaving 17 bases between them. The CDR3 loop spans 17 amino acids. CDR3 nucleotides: TGTGCCAGCAGTTTCCCCCATTGGAGGAACCCTGGAAACACCATATATTTT. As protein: CASSFPHWRNPGNTIYF.

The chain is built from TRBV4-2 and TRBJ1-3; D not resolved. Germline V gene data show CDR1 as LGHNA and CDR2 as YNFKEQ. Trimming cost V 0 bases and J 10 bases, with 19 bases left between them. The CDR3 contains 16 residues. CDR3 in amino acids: CASSQDSGGLVDTIYF. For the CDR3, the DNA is TGTGCCAGCAGCCAAGATTCCGGAGGGTTAGTTGATACCATATATTTT.

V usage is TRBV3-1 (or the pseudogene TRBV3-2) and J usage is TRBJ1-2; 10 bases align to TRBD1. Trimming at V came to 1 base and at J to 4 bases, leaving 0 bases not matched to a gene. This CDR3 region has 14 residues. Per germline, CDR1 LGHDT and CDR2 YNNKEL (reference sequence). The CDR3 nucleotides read TGTGCCAGCAGCCAAGGGACAGGGGGCTATGGCTACACCTTC. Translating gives CASSQGTGGYGYTF.

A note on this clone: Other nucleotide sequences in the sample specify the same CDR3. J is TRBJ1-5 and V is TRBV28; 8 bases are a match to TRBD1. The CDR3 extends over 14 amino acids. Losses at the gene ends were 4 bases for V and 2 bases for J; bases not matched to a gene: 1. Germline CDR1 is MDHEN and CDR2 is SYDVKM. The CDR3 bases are TGTGCCAGCAGTTCGGGACAGGGCAATCAGCCCCAGCATTTT. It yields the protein CASSSGQGNQPQHF. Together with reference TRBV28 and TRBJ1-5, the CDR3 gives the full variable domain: DVKVTQSSRYLVKRTGEKVFLECVQDMDHENMFWYRQDPGLGLRLIYFSYDVKMKEKGDIPEGYSVSREKKERFSLILESASTNQTSMYLCASSSGQGNQPQHFGDGTRLSIL.

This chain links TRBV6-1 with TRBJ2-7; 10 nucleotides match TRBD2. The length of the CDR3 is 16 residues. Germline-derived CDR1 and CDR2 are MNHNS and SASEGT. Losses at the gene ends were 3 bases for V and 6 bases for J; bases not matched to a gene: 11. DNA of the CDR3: TGTGCCAGCAGTGACATCCCACTAGCGGGGTCCCTCGAGCAGTACTTC. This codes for CASSDIPLAGSLEQYF.

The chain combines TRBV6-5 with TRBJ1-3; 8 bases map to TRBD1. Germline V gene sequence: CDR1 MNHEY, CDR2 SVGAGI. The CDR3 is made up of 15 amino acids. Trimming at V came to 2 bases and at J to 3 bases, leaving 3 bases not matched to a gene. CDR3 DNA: TGTGCCAGCAGTTACGGACAGGGTGGTGGAAACACCATATATTTT. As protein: CASSYGQGGGNTIYF.

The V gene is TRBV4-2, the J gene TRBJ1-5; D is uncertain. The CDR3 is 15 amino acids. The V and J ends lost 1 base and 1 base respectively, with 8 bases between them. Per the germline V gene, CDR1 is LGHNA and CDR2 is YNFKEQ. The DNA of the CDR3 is TGTGCCAGCAGCCAAGGACATCAAAGCAATCAGCCCCAGCATTTT. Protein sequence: CASSQGHQSNQPQHF.

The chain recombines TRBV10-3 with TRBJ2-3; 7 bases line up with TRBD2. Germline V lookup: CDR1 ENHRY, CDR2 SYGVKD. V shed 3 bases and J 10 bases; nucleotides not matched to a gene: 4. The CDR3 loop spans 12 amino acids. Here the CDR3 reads CAISDTSEAQYF. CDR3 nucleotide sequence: TGTGCCATCAGTGATACTAGCGAGGCGCAGTATTTT.

The CDR3 reads CASSQFGTDQPQHF. As DNA, the CDR3 is TGTGCCAGCAGCCAGTTCGGTACGGATCAGCCCCAGCATTTT. The gene calls are TRBV3-1 (or the pseudogene TRBV3-2) and TRBJ1-5, with D hard to call. The CDR3 sequence is 14 residues long. Germline CDR1 LGHDT, CDR2 YNNKEL (reference sequence). The germline V and J ends were trimmed by 3 bases and 5 bases, with 11 bases remaining between them.

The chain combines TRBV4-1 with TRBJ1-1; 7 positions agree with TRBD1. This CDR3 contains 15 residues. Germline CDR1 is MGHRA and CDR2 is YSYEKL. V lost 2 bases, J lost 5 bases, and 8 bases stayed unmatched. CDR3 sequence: CASSQNRGGRTEAFF. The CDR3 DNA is TGCGCCAGCAGCCAAAACAGGGGAGGTAGGACTGAAGCTTTCTTT.

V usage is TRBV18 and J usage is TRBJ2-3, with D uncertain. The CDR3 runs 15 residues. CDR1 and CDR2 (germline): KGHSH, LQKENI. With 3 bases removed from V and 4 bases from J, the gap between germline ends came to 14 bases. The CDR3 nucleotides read TGTGCCAGCTCACCTAAGAACAGCGATTCAGATACGCAGTATTTT. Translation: CASSPKNSDSDTQYF.

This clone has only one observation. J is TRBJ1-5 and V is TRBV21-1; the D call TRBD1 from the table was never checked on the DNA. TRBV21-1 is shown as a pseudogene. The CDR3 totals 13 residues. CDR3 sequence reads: CASNLKGNQPQHF. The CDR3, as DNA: TGTGCCAGCAACCTTAAGGGGAATCAGCCCCAGCATTTT.

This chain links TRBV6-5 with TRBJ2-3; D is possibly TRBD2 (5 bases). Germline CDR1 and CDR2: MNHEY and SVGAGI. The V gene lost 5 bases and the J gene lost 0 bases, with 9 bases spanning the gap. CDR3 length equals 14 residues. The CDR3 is CASSRLTSTDTQYF. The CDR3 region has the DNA TGTGCCAGCAGTCGACTAACTAGCACAGATACGCAGTATTTT.

The CDR3 region has the DNA TGTGCCCGGGGGGGGTCCGATGAAAAACTGTTTTTT. Amino acids: CARGGSDEKLFF. This chain connects TRBV30 to TRBJ1-4, with a tentative D call TRBD1 (5 bases). Germline lookup yields CDR1 GTSNPN and CDR2 SVGIG (reference sequence). Trimming left V 8 bases short and J 6 bases short, with 13 bases between. The CDR3 runs to 12 residues.